The rows below give T cell receptor beta chains drawn from one sample of a study of cytomegalovirus exposure and HLA in healthy donors. Method: immunoSEQ multiplex PCR; TCRdb's copy keeps in-frame clones and lacks some. Of about 130,000 clones listed, over 70% are singletons. Sequencing was carried out using PBMCs. The source of these receptors is a woman in her thirties or forties in good health and CMV-seronegative. The conserved cysteine and the conserved F or W are not part of the CDR3 here. D genes are given only for firm matches.

length: 13
V: TRBV4-2
D: -
CDR3: ASSQGLAYSYEQY

length: 12
V: TRBV5-1
D: TRBD1
CDR3: ASSSDRGERKLF

length: 12
V: TRBV27
D: TRBD1
CDR3: ASSGRQGSDGYT

length: 12
V: TRBV5-4
D: -
CDR3: ASSTPSWTDTQY

length: 13
V: TRBV5-8
D: TRBD2
CDR3: ASSFLAGGLNEQY

length: 13
V: TRBV6-5
D: TRBD1
CDR3: ASSYHQQGEYGYT

length: 11
V: TRBV6-1
D: -
CDR3: ASSDNSQETQY

length: 12
V: TRBV7-2
D: -
CDR3: ASSLGRSYNEQF

length: 14
V: TRBV11-2
D: TRBD2
CDR3: ASSLNGASGAETQY

length: 13
V: TRBV10-2
D: -
CDR3: ASSDRRLAKNIQY

length: 10
V: TRBV7-2
D: -
CDR3: ASGTYTGELF

length: 12
V: TRBV7-9
D: -
CDR3: SSSPHTGFGELF

length: 12
V: TRBV27
D: -
CDR3: ASSPGQNNEKLF

length: 13
V: TRBV19
D: TRBD1
CDR3: ASSADRGSLHAQH

length: 12
V: TRBV6-1
D: -
CDR3: ASSDDIFNSPLH

length: 14
V: TRBV5-6
D: -
CDR3: ASSQPQGKGNQPQH

length: 10
V: TRBV6-6
D: -
CDR3: ASSSPGNTIY